A selection of T cell receptor beta chains follows, all from one sample in a study of blood T cell repertoires in COVID-19. The method was immunoSEQ multiplex PCR; TCRdb's version includes in-frame clones alone and lacks a portion of them. The sample contains a few hundred thousand clones, 80% to 90% of which appear only once. Sequenced: peripheral blood. The receptors shown here come from a woman between 50 and 59 years old who had recovered from COVID-19. CDR3s include the opening cysteine and the closing phenylalanine or tryptophan. The order of the fields is clone size, D gene, J gene, V gene, CDR3 protein, CDR3 DNA. The D gene is left open where the match is weak. A clone size is listed for some rows: how often the clone was seen (once, few, many), or a class if it is expanded.

size: -; D: TRBD1; J: TRBJ1-1; V: TRBV12-5; CDR3: CASGSTGQGGLNTEAFF; DNA: TGTGCTAGTGGTTCAACAGGACAGGGGGGGCTGAACACTGAAGCTTTCTTT
size: -; D: -; J: TRBJ2-1; V: TRBV18; CDR3: CASSPTSVGGEQFF; DNA: TGTGCCAGCTCACCCACATCGGTGGGCGGGGAGCAGTTCTTC
size: -; D: TRBD1; J: TRBJ2-2; V: TRBV30; CDR3: CAWGRQGVTGELFF; DNA: TGTGCCTGGGGGAGACAGGGAGTCACCGGGGAGCTGTTTTTT
size: -; D: TRBD2; J: TRBJ2-7; V: TRBV3-1/TRBV3-2; CDR3: CASSPAGDPSYEQYF; DNA: TGTGCCAGCAGCCCTGCGGGGGATCCTTCCTACGAGCAGTACTTC
size: -; D: -; J: TRBJ1-1; V: TRBV7-2; CDR3: CASSLFPRSTEAFF; DNA: TGTGCCAGCAGCTTATTTCCCCGCAGCACTGAAGCTTTCTTT
size: once; D: -; J: TRBJ2-1; V: TRBV11-3; CDR3: CASSFGRVNEQFF; DNA: TGTGCCAGCAGCTTTGGCAGGGTGAATGAGCAGTTCTTC
size: -; D: TRBD2; J: TRBJ2-3; V: TRBV19; CDR3: CATGVGGRAFTDTQYF; DNA: TGTGCCACAGGGGTAGGCGGGAGGGCCTTCACAGATACGCAGTATTTT
size: -; D: -; J: TRBJ1-4; V: TRBV5-1; CDR3: CASKLAANEKLFF; DNA: TGCGCCAGCAAACTAGCGGCTAATGAAAAACTGTTTTTT
size: -; D: -; J: TRBJ2-3; V: TRBV7-9; CDR3: CASSLDLTVSF; DNA: TGTGCCAGCAGCTTAGATCTTACAGTTTCCTTT
size: -; D: -; J: TRBJ1-4; V: TRBV27; CDR3: CASSEVATNEKLFF; DNA: TGTGCCAGCAGCGAAGTAGCAACTAATGAAAAACTGTTTTTT
size: -; D: TRBD1; J: TRBJ1-5; V: TRBV4-1; CDR3: CASSLGTGGTNQPQHF; DNA: TGCGCCAGCAGCCTAGGGACAGGGGGCACCAATCAGCCCCAGCATTTT
size: few; D: -; J: TRBJ2-6; V: TRBV19; CDR3: CASSASYSGANVLTF; DNA: TGTGCCAGTAGTGCCTCCTACTCTGGGGCCAACGTCCTGACTTTC
size: few; D: -; J: TRBJ2-3; V: TRBV18; CDR3: CASSRRDSTDTQYF; DNA: TGTGCCAGCTCACGACGGGACTCCACAGATACGCAGTATTTT
size: -; D: -; J: TRBJ2-3; V: TRBV24-1; CDR3: CATSAKSLGLADTQYF; DNA: TGTGCCACCAGTGCTAAGTCCTTGGGGCTGGCGGATACGCAGTATTTT
size: -; D: TRBD1; J: TRBJ2-3; V: TRBV27; CDR3: CASRWTGDRTDTQYF; DNA: TGTGCCAGCAGGTGGACAGGGGACAGGACAGATACGCAGTATTTT
size: -; D: -; J: TRBJ2-7; V: TRBV7-8; CDR3: CASSASGQLSYEQYF; DNA: TGTGCCAGCAGCGCCTCCGGACAGTTGTCCTACGAGCAGTACTTC
size: once; D: -; J: TRBJ1-1; V: TRBV30; CDR3: CAWSVNVRLGTEAFF; DNA: TGTGCCTGGAGTGTAAACGTCAGGTTGGGCACTGAAGCTTTCTTT
size: -; D: -; J: TRBJ2-4; V: TRBV19; CDR3: CASSIVGLAKNIQYF; DNA: TGTGCCAGTAGTATTGTCGGTTTGGCCAAAAACATTCAGTACTTC
size: once; D: -; J: TRBJ2-4; V: TRBV10-1; CDR3: CASSIYFSGQFEYF; DNA: TGCGCCAGCAGTATATATTTTTCGGGACAATTCGAGTACTTC
size: few; D: -; J: TRBJ2-1; V: TRBV3-1/TRBV3-2; CDR3: CASSQDIGGGEFF; DNA: TGTGCCAGCAGCCAAGATATAGGCGGGGGCGAGTTCTTC
size: -; D: TRBD1; J: TRBJ1-1; V: TRBV18; CDR3: CASSTLRTGEGVTEAFF; DNA: TGTGCCAGCTCAACCTTAAGGACAGGGGAGGGGGTCACTGAAGCTTTCTTT
size: -; D: TRBD1; J: TRBJ1-2; V: TRBV30; CDR3: CAWAQGAVYGYTF; DNA: TGTGCCTGGGCACAGGGGGCGGTCTATGGCTACACCTTC
size: -; D: TRBD2; J: TRBJ2-2; V: TRBV10-3; CDR3: CAISESSGGRTGELFF; DNA: TGTGCCATCAGTGAGTCGAGCGGGGGGAGGACCGGGGAGCTGTTTTTT
size: -; D: -; J: TRBJ2-2; V: TRBV29-1; CDR3: CSVSKNTGELFF; DNA: TGCAGCGTTTCTAAGAACACCGGGGAGCTGTTTTTT
size: -; D: TRBD2; J: TRBJ2-2; V: TRBV7-2; CDR3: CASSLERGSDTGELFF; DNA: TGTGCCAGCAGCTTAGAGCGCGGGAGTGACACCGGGGAGCTGTTTTTT
size: -; D: -; J: TRBJ2-5; V: TRBV6-5; CDR3: CASTRRVGMETQYF; DNA: TGTGCCAGCACCCGAAGAGTCGGTATGGAGACCCAGTACTTC
size: -; D: -; J: TRBJ1-5; V: TRBV19; CDR3: CASSMRGQPQHF; DNA: TGTGCCAGTAGTATGCGGGGGCAGCCCCAGCATTTT
size: -; D: -; J: TRBJ1-1; V: TRBV28; CDR3: CASSGGMGTEAFF; DNA: TGTGCCAGCAGTGGGGGGATGGGCACTGAAGCTTTCTTT
size: -; D: TRBD1; J: TRBJ2-7; V: TRBV9; CDR3: CASGTGDGEQYF; DNA: TGTGCCAGCGGGACAGGGGACGGCGAGCAGTACTTC
size: -; D: TRBD2; J: TRBJ2-7; V: TRBV3-1/TRBV3-2; CDR3: CASSTSPGGYEQYF; DNA: TGTGCCAGCAGCACGAGTCCGGGGGGCTACGAGCAGTACTTC
size: -; D: -; J: TRBJ2-6; V: TRBV6-5; CDR3: CASSGVANVLTF; DNA: TGTGCCAGCAGCGGAGTGGCCAACGTCCTGACTTTC
size: -; D: -; J: TRBJ1-2; V: TRBV28; CDR3: CASRTGHYGYTF; DNA: TGTGCCAGCAGAACAGGACACTATGGCTACACCTTC
size: -; D: TRBD2; J: TRBJ2-1; V: TRBV18; CDR3: CASSPRAGGSEQFF; DNA: TGTGCCAGCTCACCACGGGCGGGGGGAAGTGAGCAGTTCTTC
size: -; D: TRBD1; J: TRBJ2-3; V: TRBV28; CDR3: CASSRGVGQGIDTQYF; DNA: TGTGCCAGCAGTCGAGGCGTAGGACAGGGAATAGATACGCAGTATTTT
size: -; D: -; J: TRBJ2-2; V: TRBV24-1; CDR3: CATSDLGSTGELFF; DNA: TGTGCCACCAGTGACCTTGGCTCGACCGGGGAGCTGTTTTTT
size: -; D: TRBD2; J: TRBJ2-7; V: TRBV19; CDR3: CASRASSGRSYEQYF; DNA: TGTGCCAGTCGCGCGTCTAGCGGGAGGAGCTACGAGCAGTACTTC
size: -; D: -; J: TRBJ2-5; V: TRBV28; CDR3: CAGGTFGAQYF; DNA: TGTGCAGGAGGGACGTTCGGTGCCCAGTACTTC
size: -; D: TRBD2; J: TRBJ2-1; V: TRBV4-1; CDR3: CASSPRAGLNEQFF; DNA: TGCGCCAGCAGCCCCCGAGCGGGGCTCAATGAGCAGTTCTTC
size: -; D: TRBD2; J: TRBJ2-1; V: TRBV28; CDR3: CASRKSGRRYNEQFF; DNA: TGTGCCAGCAGGAAAAGCGGGAGACGTTATAATGAGCAGTTCTTC
size: once; D: -; J: TRBJ1-4; V: TRBV29-1; CDR3: CSVAGGGRTNEKLFF; DNA: TGCAGCGTTGCGGGGGGCGGAAGGACTAATGAAAAACTGTTTTTT
size: -; D: -; J: TRBJ1-3; V: TRBV14; CDR3: CASSPAPGNTIYF; DNA: TGTGCCAGCAGCCCAGCGCCTGGAAACACCATATATTTT
size: -; D: TRBD1; J: TRBJ1-4; V: TRBV2; CDR3: CASSVTGTNEKLFF; DNA: TGTGCCAGCAGCGTGACAGGGACTAATGAAAAACTGTTTTTT
size: -; D: -; J: TRBJ1-5; V: TRBV2; CDR3: CASSELAGRRQPQHF; DNA: TGTGCCAGCAGTGAATTGGCAGGTCGACGTCAGCCCCAGCATTTT
size: -; D: TRBD2; J: TRBJ2-5; V: TRBV11-3; CDR3: CASSLTSGSVQETQYF; DNA: TGTGCCAGCAGCTTGACTAGCGGGTCGGTCCAAGAGACCCAGTACTTC
size: -; D: -; J: TRBJ1-2; V: TRBV29-1; CDR3: CSVEGRGLNYGYTF; DNA: TGCAGCGTTGAGGGAAGGGGACTTAACTATGGCTACACCTTC
size: -; D: TRBD1; J: TRBJ1-1; V: TRBV10-3; CDR3: CAIRWTGESTEAFF; DNA: TGTGCCATCAGGTGGACAGGGGAGAGCACTGAAGCTTTCTTT
size: -; D: -; J: TRBJ1-4; V: TRBV30; CDR3: CAWDTANEKLFF; DNA: TGTGCCTGGGACACCGCTAATGAAAAACTGTTTTTT
size: -; D: -; J: TRBJ1-2; V: TRBV29-1; CDR3: CSVPENYGYTF; DNA: TGCAGCGTCCCTGAGAACTATGGCTACACCTTC
size: -; D: TRBD2; J: TRBJ2-2; V: TRBV5-6; CDR3: CASSLAGVGTGELFF; DNA: TGTGCCAGCAGCCTGGCGGGAGTCGGCACCGGGGAGCTGTTTTTT
size: once; D: TRBD2; J: TRBJ2-3; V: TRBV6-6; CDR3: CASSQRTSWAPDTQYF; DNA: TGTGCCAGCAGTCAGCGGACTAGCTGGGCCCCAGATACGCAGTATTTT
size: once; D: -; J: TRBJ2-3; V: TRBV28; CDR3: CASSFRGGRTDTQYF; DNA: TGTGCCAGCAGTTTCAGAGGGGGTCGCACAGATACGCAGTATTTT
size: few; D: -; J: TRBJ2-5; V: TRBV2; CDR3: CASIPDRDKTQYF; DNA: TGTGCCAGCATCCCCGACAGAGATAAGACCCAGTACTTC
size: -; D: TRBD2; J: TRBJ2-7; V: TRBV7-9; CDR3: CASSLGGRGEQYF; DNA: TGTGCCAGCAGCTTAGGTGGGAGGGGCGAGCAGTACTTC
size: -; D: -; J: TRBJ2-5; V: TRBV23-1; CDR3: CASSARYQETQYF; DNA: TGCGCCAGCAGTGCCAGGTACCAAGAGACCCAGTACTTC
size: -; D: -; J: TRBJ1-5; V: TRBV18; CDR3: CASSQDIQGSQPQHF; DNA: TGTGCCAGCTCACAGGACATTCAAGGTAGTCAGCCCCAGCATTTT
size: -; D: -; J: TRBJ1-1; V: TRBV5-6; CDR3: CASSLVRRPRAFF; DNA: TGTGCCAGCAGCTTGGTCCGGCGGCCGAGAGCTTTCTTT
size: few; D: -; J: TRBJ2-1; V: TRBV15; CDR3: CATSKQYNEQFF; DNA: TGTGCCACCAGCAAACAATACAATGAGCAGTTCTTC
size: -; D: TRBD2; J: TRBJ2-7; V: TRBV28; CDR3: CASTLGRGTYEQYF; DNA: TGTGCCAGCACCCTCGGGAGGGGTACCTACGAGCAGTACTTC
size: -; D: -; J: TRBJ2-5; V: TRBV18; CDR3: CASSPPGQQETQYF; DNA: TGTGCCAGCTCACCACCGGGACAACAAGAGACCCAGTACTTC